The 29 T cell receptor beta chains given below trace back to one sample, sequenced in a study of identical twins. TCRdb used MiXCR to reprocess the 5' RACE reads, holding one entry per CDR3 protein. The repertoire holds under 300,000 distinct CDR3 sequences, with 6.5% as singletons. These same data were also listed under a study on T cells expressing NK-cell markers.

What was sequenced was CD8+ T cells sorted from blood. Receptor source: a woman younger than 30 in good health.

V is TRBV12-3 or TRBV12-4 and J is TRBJ2-7, with 7 bases fitting TRBD2. This CDR3 comprises 13 residues. Trimming cost V 3 bases and J 5 bases; bases outside gene matches: 4. The CDR3 DNA sequence: TGTGCCAGCAGTTTTGAGCGGGACCACGAGCAGTACTTC. It yields the protein CASSFERDHEQYF.

This clonotype was found many times. This chain joins TRBV7-9 and TRBJ2-7; D is unclear. The CDR3 contains 15 residues. V was cut by 4 bases and J by 3 bases, with 16 bases left in between. From germline, CDR1 is SEHNR and CDR2 FQNEAQ (reference sequence). The CDR3 reads CASSSTRNPNYEQYF. The CDR3 nucleotides read TGTGCCAGCAGCTCCACTCGAAACCCAAACTACGAGCAGTACTTC.

This clonotype occurred many times. The chain couples TRBV2 to TRBJ2-1; D unclear. The V and J ends lost 2 bases and 0 bases respectively, with 2 bases between them. The CDR3 loop spans 13 amino acids. Germline V gene data show CDR1 as SNHLY and CDR2 as FYNNEI. The CDR3 loop is CASSESSYNEQFF. CDR3 sequence (DNA): TGTGCCAGCAGTGAAAGCTCCTACAATGAGCAGTTCTTC.

This clonotype was detected a few times. J is TRBJ2-7 and V is TRBV28, with 7 bases identical to TRBD1. Germline loops: CDR1 MDHEN, CDR2 SYDVKM. The CDR3 runs 15 residues. V trimming: 6 bases; J trimming: 0 bases; junction bases outside the gene matches: 8. The CDR3 DNA reads as TGTGCCAGCAGCCCAGATAGGGACAGCTCCTACGAGCAGTACTTC. It translates to CASSPDRDSSYEQYF.

This clonotype showed up just a few times. The CDR3 loop reads CASSSAGASYEQYF. The CDR3 DNA follows: TGTGCCAGCAGCTCCGCCGGGGCATCCTACGAGCAGTACTTC. V gene TRBV7-8 combines with J gene TRBJ2-7; D might be TRBD1 or TRBD2, each matching 5 bases. Trimming pared 4 bases from V and 1 base from J, leaving 11 bases between. The CDR3 is 14 residues long. Germline V CDR1 and CDR2: SGHVS, FQNEAQ.

In regard to this clonotype: One end of the junction is discordant with germline, which a read error may explain. The genes are TRBV10-3 and TRBJ2-3, with 8 bases lining up with TRBD2. There are 15 residues in the CDR3. CDR1 and CDR2 from the germline V gene are ENHRY and SYGVKD. The CDR3 spells CAFRAGGAHTDTQYF. CDR3 in DNA: TGTGCCTTCAGGGCCGGGGGGGCGCATACAGATACGCAGTATTTT.

This clonotype was seen ten or more times. J is TRBJ2-2 and V is TRBV4-3; D call uncertain. Trimming pared 5 bases from V and 7 bases from J, leaving 5 bases between. CDR1 and CDR2 from the germline V gene are LGHNA and YSLEER. The CDR3 sequence is 11 residues long. In DNA form, the CDR3 reads TGCGCCAGCAGCGGTTACGGGGAGCTGTTTTTT. Encoded protein: CASSGYGELFF.

This clonotype was observed a handful of times. The chain links TRBV2 to TRBJ1-1; unclear D gene. CDR1 is SNHLY and CDR2 is FYNNEI in the germline V gene. V lost 2 bases to trimming and J lost 9 bases, with 4 bases between them. This CDR3 has 10 amino acids. The CDR3: CASSERKAFF. The CDR3 nucleotides are TGTGCCAGCAGTGAACGGAAAGCTTTCTTT.

This clonotype was seen more than once but under ten times. The V and J genes are TRBV6-1 and TRBJ2-5, with D unresolved. The germline gives CDR1 MNHNS, CDR2 SASEGT. The CDR3 extends over 13 amino acids. Trimming removed 1 base from V and 7 bases from J, with 10 bases in between. CDR3 sequence: CASSEGRSGTQYF. The CDR3 DNA is TGTGCCAGCAGTGAAGGAAGGTCCGGGACCCAGTACTTC.

This clonotype was found many times. The chain carries TRBV12-3 or TRBV12-4 and TRBJ2-5; perhaps TRBD2 as D (6 bases). Between the trimmed V and J ends, which lost 7 bases and 4 bases, there was a span of 13 bases. The CDR3 contains 13 residues. The CDR3 sequence: CASTGWGGETQYF. CDR3 in DNA: TGTGCCAGCACCGGGTGGGGAGGAGAGACCCAGTACTTC.

Many counts were recorded for this clonotype. The chain couples TRBV11-2 to TRBJ1-1; D ambiguous. Germline CDR1 reads SGHAT; CDR2 reads FQNNGV. V dropped 3 bases and J dropped 7 bases, with 6 bases sitting between them. The CDR3 spans 11 residues. CDR3 nucleotide sequence: TGTGCCAGCAGCTTGGGCTTTGAAGCTTTCTTT. Amino acid sequence: CASSLGFEAFF.

The chain combines TRBV6-5 with TRBJ2-1; the match to TRBD2 covers 9 bases. Trimming cost V 0 bases and J 7 bases; bases outside gene matches: 10. Germline V CDR1 and CDR2: MNHEY, SVGAGI. The CDR3 is 17 residues long. CDR3 nucleotides: TGTGCCAGCAGTTACTCGGGCGAAGCGGGAGGCCTAAATGAGCAGTTCTTC. Protein: CASSYSGEAGGLNEQFF.

This clonotype occurred many times. CDR3: CAIGKRAYTDTQYF. CDR3 in DNA: TGTGCCATCGGGAAGCGGGCCTACACAGATACGCAGTATTTT. The chain carries TRBV10-3 and TRBJ2-3, with D possibly matching TRBD2 (6 bases). Trimming removed 8 bases from V and 2 bases from J, with 14 bases in between. Germline values: CDR1 ENHRY, CDR2 SYGVKD. The CDR3 contains 14 residues.

Details on this clonotype: This may be a read error, as it is one base from a much larger clone. The rearrangement uses TRBV27 and TRBJ2-2; 8 positions agree with TRBD2. The CDR3 consists of 15 residues. Germline V gene lookup returns CDR1 MNHEY and CDR2 SMNVEV (reference sequence). CDR3 nucleotides: TGTGTCAGCAGAACGGGAGGGGGGAACACCGGGGAGCTGTTTTTT. As protein: CVSRTGGGNTGELFF.

This clonotype has ten or more counts. CDR3 bases: TGTGCCAGCAGTCATCGGGGGGGCCTCGCAGATACGCAGTATTTT. As protein: CASSHRGGLADTQYF. V usage is TRBV6-2 or TRBV6-3 and J usage is TRBJ2-3; 8 bases are a match to TRBD2. Trimming at V came to 5 bases and at J to 4 bases, leaving 8 bases not matched to a gene. Looked up from germline, CDR1 is MNHEY and CDR2 is SVGEGT. The CDR3 totals 15 residues.

This chain uses TRBV14 with TRBJ2-5; a possible D gene is TRBD2 (5 bases). Trimming shortened V by 0 bases and J by 6 bases, and 20 bases separated the two germline ends. The CDR3 extends over 17 amino acids. Germline V gene lookup returns CDR1 SGHDN and CDR2 FVKESK. In nucleotides, the CDR3 is TGTGCCAGCAGCCAAGAATGGACGGGGTCTATGAGGCAGACCCAGTACTTC. Amino acid sequence: CASSQEWTGSMRQTQYF. Full variable domain (missing parts from reference TRBV14 and TRBJ2-5): EAGVTQFPSHSVIEKGQTVTLRCDPISGHDNLYWYRRVMGKEIKFLLHFVKESKQDESGMPNNRFLAERTGGTYSTLKVQPAELEDSGVYFCASSQEWTGSMRQTQYFGPGTRLLVL.

This clonotype was observed many times. V and J are TRBV6-1 and TRBJ2-3; D remains unclear. Germline CDR1 MNHNS, CDR2 SASEGT. V was trimmed by 6 bases and J by 2 bases, leaving 12 bases between them. This CDR3 has 14 amino acids. The CDR3 region has the DNA TGTGCCAGCAGCTGGAGCGCATACACAGATACGCAGTATTTT. Encoded protein: CASSWSAYTDTQYF.

This clonotype occurred many times. This chain joins TRBV5-1 and TRBJ2-1; 12 bases map to TRBD2. Germline lookup yields CDR1 SGHRS and CDR2 YFSETQ. The CDR3 is 18 amino acids. The trim removed 5 bases at V and 3 bases at J, leaving 12 bases unmatched. CDR3 nucleotides: TGCGCCAGCAGTCGAAGTCTAGCGGGAGGGTTCCTCTACAATGAGCAGTTCTTC. Amino acid sequence: CASSRSLAGGFLYNEQFF.

This clonotype was seen a few times. The CDR3 sequence: CASTGGGASYNEQFF. CDR3 sequence (DNA): TGTGCCAGCACCGGGGGGGGAGCTTCCTACAATGAGCAGTTCTTC. This sequence joins TRBV7-9 and TRBJ2-1; 8 bases are a match to TRBD2. Germline values: CDR1 SEHNR, CDR2 FQNEAQ (reference sequence). V lost 7 bases, J lost 1 base, and 6 bases stayed unmatched. The CDR3 has 15 amino acids.

This clonotype was observed many times. V is TRBV24-1 and J is TRBJ2-2; possibly TRBD2 for D (5 bases). V was pared by 2 bases and J by 5 bases, with 11 bases between. Germline V gives CDR1 KGHDR, CDR2 SFDVKD. The CDR3 contains 15 residues. CDR3 sequence (DNA): TGTGCCACCAGTGATTCGAAACTAGAGACCGGGGAGCTGTTTTTT. It translates to CATSDSKLETGELFF.

This clonotype has ten or more counts. The V call is TRBV27, the J call TRBJ2-1; 7 nucleotides match TRBD1. CDR3 size: 14 residues. After removal of 2 bases from V and 5 bases from J, the junction contained 3 bases not matched to a gene. Germline V gene lookup returns CDR1 MNHEY and CDR2 SMNVEV (reference sequence). The CDR3 loop reads CASSLVTGNNEQFF. The DNA for the CDR3 is TGTGCCAGCAGTTTAGTGACAGGGAACAATGAGCAGTTCTTC.

The genes are TRBV12-3 or TRBV12-4 and TRBJ1-1; 7 nucleotides line up with TRBD1. This CDR3 comprises 15 residues. The ends lost 6 bases at V and 1 base at J; junction bases unmatched: 8. DNA for the CDR3: TGTGCCAGCAGCCAAGGGGGCCAGGAGAACACTGAAGCTTTCTTT. Protein: CASSQGGQENTEAFF.

This clonotype was recorded many times. The genes are TRBV12-5 and TRBJ2-5; D unresolved. CDR3 length: 11 residues. With 7 bases removed from V and 4 bases from J, the gap between germline ends came to 7 bases. Looked up from germline, CDR1 is LGHNT and CDR2 is FRNRAP. The CDR3 spells CASATGETQYF. CDR3 coding DNA: TGTGCTAGTGCCACCGGAGAGACCCAGTACTTC.

This clonotype was seen a few times. The gene calls are TRBV9 and TRBJ1-2; possibly TRBD1 for D (6 bases). Germline V gives CDR1 SGDLS, CDR2 YYNGEE. V dropped 7 bases and J dropped 4 bases, with 17 bases sitting between them. The CDR3 extends over 14 amino acids. The CDR3 DNA reads as TGTGCCAGCCGCGGTCGGGGGGCGATCTATGGCTACACCTTC. Its protein product is CASRGRGAIYGYTF. Variable domain in full (rest from reference TRBV9 and TRBJ1-2): DSGVTQTPKHLITATGQRVTLRCSPRSGDLSVYWYQQSLDQGLQFLIQYYNGEERAKGNILERFSAQQFPDLHSELNLSSLELGDSALYFCASRGRGAIYGYTFGSGTRLTVV.

This clonotype has at least ten counts. The rearrangement links TRBV5-1 to TRBJ2-1; 7 bases line up with TRBD1. This CDR3 contains 14 residues. Germline assignment: CDR1 SGHRS and CDR2 YFSETQ. Trimming cost V 1 base and J 9 bases; bases outside gene matches: 7. In nucleotides, the CDR3 is TGCGCCAGCAGCTTGTTAGGGGGCCGGACTGAGCAGTTCTTC. Its protein is CASSLLGGRTEQFF.

This clonotype was seen only a few times. This chain connects TRBV5-5 to TRBJ2-5; no definite D call. V was trimmed by 0 bases and J by 3 bases, leaving 9 bases between them. Germline V gene sequence: CDR1 SGHKS, CDR2 YYEKEE (reference sequence). The length of the CDR3 is 14 residues. The CDR3, as DNA: TGTGCCAGCAGCTTGGGGGTAAGGGAAGAGACCCAGTACTTC. Translation: CASSLGVREETQYF. The full variable domain, in which reference TRBV5-5 and TRBJ2-5 provide the parts outside the CDR3, is DAGVTQSPTHLIKTRGQQVTLRCSPISGHKSVSWYQQVLGQGPQFIFQYYEKEERGRGNFPDRFSARQFPNYSSELNVNALLLGDSALYLCASSLGVREETQYFGPGTRLLVL.

This clonotype was counted a few times. The rearrangement uses TRBV12-3 or TRBV12-4 and TRBJ2-5; no reliable D call. V was shortened by 7 bases and J by 4 bases, with 19 bases between the two germline ends. The CDR3 extends over 15 amino acids. In DNA, the CDR3 is TGTGCCAGCACCCCCCACGGCAGAACCGTAGAGACCCAGTACTTC. Translating gives CASTPHGRTVETQYF.

This clonotype came up many times. This chain links TRBV7-9 with TRBJ1-1; D gene ambiguous. Germline values: CDR1 SEHNR, CDR2 FQNEAQ (reference sequence). This CDR3 region has 13 residues. Trimming removed 4 bases from V and 3 bases from J, with 9 bases in between. CDR3 amino acids: CASSWEHDTEAFF. The CDR3 region has the DNA TGTGCCAGCAGCTGGGAACACGACACTGAAGCTTTCTTT.

The CDR3 reads CASTLRTTGAHNYEQFF. CDR3 in DNA: TGTGCCAGCACCCTGAGGACTACCGGGGCCCACAATTACGAGCAGTTCTTC. The V and J genes are TRBV2 and TRBJ2-1; TRBD2 might be the D (6 bases). With 7 bases removed from V and 10 bases from J, the gap between germline ends came to 29 bases. Germline V lookup: CDR1 SNHLY, CDR2 FYNNEI. The CDR3 has 17 amino acids.